This T cell receptor (beta chain) was captured by sequencing in a study of blood T cell repertoires in COVID-19. As for the study in general: Sample material is recorded as cDNA or gDNA derived from T cells, B-cell-depleted T cells, or PBMCs.

The germline V gene encodes CDR1 SGHTA and CDR2 FQGNSA. The CDR3 totals 15 residues. The V gene end was trimmed by 3 bases and the J gene end by 2 bases; junction bases not matched to a gene: 2. How the authors handled the data: Amplification from reference gene primers served as the basis for estimated nucleated cell counts. Measured with immunoSEQ multiplex PCR; TCRdb has only the in-frame clones, and not every one. V, J and clone size are those of that table, while D and trimming were read from the DNA. The table lists about 160,000 clones, approximately 83% of them singletons. This chain joins TRBV7-2 and TRBJ1-3, with 9 bases matching TRBD1. The clonotype comes from a man between 65 and 85 years old with acute or convalescent COVID-19. Input material: peripheral blood. CDR3 region: CASSFGTGPGNTIYF. In DNA form, the CDR3 reads TGTGCCAGCAGCTTTGGGACAGGGCCTGGAAACACCATATATTTT.